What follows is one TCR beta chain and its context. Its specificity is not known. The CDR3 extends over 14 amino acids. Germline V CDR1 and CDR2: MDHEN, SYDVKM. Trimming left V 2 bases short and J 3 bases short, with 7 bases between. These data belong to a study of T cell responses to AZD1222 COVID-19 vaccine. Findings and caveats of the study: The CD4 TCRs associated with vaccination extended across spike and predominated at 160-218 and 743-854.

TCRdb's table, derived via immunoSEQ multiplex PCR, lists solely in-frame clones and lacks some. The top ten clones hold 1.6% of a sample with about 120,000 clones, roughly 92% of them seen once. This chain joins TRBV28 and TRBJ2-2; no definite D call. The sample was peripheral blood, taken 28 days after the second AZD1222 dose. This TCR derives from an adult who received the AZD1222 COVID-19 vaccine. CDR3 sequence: CASSLEGYTGELFF. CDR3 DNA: TGTGCCAGCAGTTTAGAAGGATACACCGGGGAGCTGTTTTTT.